The 29 T cell receptor beta chains below all came from one sample that was sequenced in a study of CD8+ T cells in alopecia areata. Extraction of RNA preceded its reverse transcription into cDNA, which served as the sequencing template. Sequenced by immunoSEQ multiplex PCR; TCRdb stores in-frame clones only, minus some. Altogether some 150,000 clones are present, 40% to 65% being singletons, with the ten largest covering just under 20%. Here the sequenced sample was CD8+ T cells sorted from blood, taken at week 0. The receptors shown here come from a human donor with alopecia areata.

This clone was detected only a few times. The chain couples TRBV7-8 to TRBJ1-6; 7 bases are a match to TRBD1. The trim removed 2 bases at V and 0 bases at J, leaving 1 base unmatched. This CDR3 has 16 amino acids. Germline assignment: CDR1 SGHVS and CDR2 FQNEAQ. CDR3 nucleotides: TGTGCCAGCAGCTTAAACAGGGGCTCCTATAATTCACCCCTCCACTTT. Its translation is CASSLNRGSYNSPLHF.

This chain links TRBV27 with TRBJ2-7, with a tentative D call TRBD2 (6 bases). Germline CDR1 MNHEY, CDR2 SMNVEV (reference sequence). The CDR3 is made up of 12 amino acids. V was trimmed by 4 bases and J by 6 bases, leaving 10 bases between them. CDR3 nucleotide sequence: TGTGCCAGCAGTTCCTGGGGGGTCGAGCAGTACTTC. This codes for CASSSWGVEQYF.

This clone was detected only a few times. The chain couples TRBV7-3 to TRBJ2-1; possibly TRBD2 for D (5 bases). This CDR3 spans 16 amino acids. Germline V lookup: CDR1 SGHTA, CDR2 FQGTGA. Trimming took 1 base from V and 4 from J, leaving 14 bases between them. The CDR3 DNA reads as TGTGCCAGCAGCTTAAATTCTGGGAGTATATACAATGAGCAGTTCTTC. Its protein is CASSLNSGSIYNEQFF.

V and J are TRBV7-9 and TRBJ1-1, with 7 bases aligning to TRBD1. The germline V gene has CDR1 SEHNR and CDR2 FQNEAQ (reference sequence). The CDR3 has 12 residues. After removal of 5 bases from V and 6 bases from J, the junction contained 3 bases not matched to a gene. CDR3 in amino acids: CASSPGTAEAFF. CDR3 nucleotides: TGTGCCAGCAGCCCCGGGACAGCTGAAGCTTTCTTT.

The chain is built from TRBV5-1 and TRBJ2-1, with 8 bases identical to TRBD1. Germline-derived CDR1 and CDR2 are SGHRS and YFSETQ. The CDR3 loop spans 16 amino acids. J was trimmed by 3 bases and V by 0 bases; bases with no gene match: 5. This chain's CDR3 is CASSLASGGNYNEQFF. CDR3 nucleotide sequence: TGCGCCAGCAGCTTGGCATCAGGGGGCAACTACAATGAGCAGTTCTTC.

The table lists this clone with a few counts. CDR3 loop: CASGFAGGRETQYF. The DNA of the CDR3 is TGTGCTAGTGGTTTTGCAGGGGGCCGGGAGACCCAGTACTTC. The rearrangement links TRBV12-5 to TRBJ2-5, with 8 bases aligning to TRBD1. Per the germline V gene, CDR1 is LGHNT and CDR2 is FRNRAP. V lost 3 bases and J lost 5; bases outside the gene matches: 5. The CDR3 extends over 14 amino acids.

This clone was found once. The rearrangement links TRBV4-1 to TRBJ2-3, with D uncertain. Trimming took off 3 bases at V and 6 bases at J, with 13 bases between the two ends. The CDR3 is 14 residues long. Germline V gene lookup returns CDR1 MGHRA and CDR2 YSYEKL. Here the CDR3 reads CASSQRAVSDTQYF. The CDR3, as DNA: TGCGCCAGCAGCCAGCGTGCGGTGTCGGATACGCAGTATTTT.

This sequence joins TRBV2 and TRBJ1-2; no clear D. Trimming shortened V by 6 bases and J by 7 bases, and 15 bases separated the two germline ends. The CDR3 has 13 amino acids. Germline CDR1 and CDR2: SNHLY and FYNNEI. The CDR3, as DNA: TGTGCCAGCAGGAGTGCGATGAATATTGGCTACACCTTC. It is translated as CASRSAMNIGYTF.

The chain combines TRBV5-1 with TRBJ1-1, with 8 positions matching TRBD1. This CDR3 has 15 residues. Germline assignment: CDR1 SGHRS and CDR2 YFSETQ. J gave up 0 bases and V 2 bases, and 3 bases lay outside the gene matches. CDR3 residues: CASSLLTGVNTEAFF. For the CDR3, the DNA is TGCGCCAGCAGCTTATTGACAGGGGTGAACACTGAAGCTTTCTTT. Complete variable domain (other parts from reference TRBV5-1 and TRBJ1-1): KAGVTQTPRYLIKTRGQQVTLSCSPISGHRSVSWYQQTPGQGLQFLFEYFSETQRNKGNFPGRFSGRQFSNSRSEMNVSTLELGDSALYLCASSLLTGVNTEAFFGQGTRLTVV.

The V gene is TRBV30, the J gene TRBJ2-5; TRBD2 is a possible D gene (6 bases). The CDR3 has 13 residues. V was clipped by 0 bases and J by 5 bases, with 10 bases between them. Germline assignment: CDR1 GTSNPN and CDR2 SVGIG (reference sequence). The CDR3 region has the DNA TGTGCCTGGAGTGTCCCGGGAGACGAGACCCAGTACTTC. Its translation is CAWSVPGDETQYF.

The V call is TRBV4-3, the J call TRBJ1-4; the match to TRBD1 covers 7 bases. CDR3 length equals 15 residues. The V gene's germline CDR1 is LGHNA and CDR2 YSLEER. V was pared by 3 bases and J by 4 bases, with 5 bases of the junction left unmatched. The CDR3: CASSQGTARNEKLFF. CDR3 DNA: TGCGCCAGCAGCCAGGGGACAGCCCGTAATGAAAAACTGTTTTTT.

The sample holds many counts of this clone. Germline is not matched at one junction end, which may reflect a read error. The J gene is TRBJ2-7, the V gene TRBV5-5; D might be TRBD2 (6 bases). The V gene's germline CDR1 is SGHKS and CDR2 YYEKEE (reference sequence). CDR3 length equals 14 residues. In DNA, the CDR3 is TGCGCCAGCAGCCAAGTAGCGGACTCCTACGAGCAGTACTTC. Protein product: CASSQVADSYEQYF.

The rearrangement joins TRBV13 to TRBJ2-7, with 9 nucleotides matching TRBD1. This CDR3 has 13 residues. Germline V gene data show CDR1 as PRHDT and CDR2 as FYEKMQ (reference sequence). V trimming: 5 bases; J trimming: 5 bases; junction bases outside the gene matches: 4. In DNA form, the CDR3 reads TGTGCCAGCAGCCGGGGACAGGGCAACGAGCAGTACTTC. Amino acid sequence: CASSRGQGNEQYF. The full variable domain, in which reference TRBV13 and TRBJ2-7 provide the parts outside the CDR3, is AAGVIQSPRHLIKEKRETATLKCYPIPRHDTVYWYQQGPGQDPQFLISFYEKMQSDKGSIPDRFSAQQFSDYHSELNMSSLELGDSALYFCASSRGQGNEQYFGPGTRLTVT.

This clone was detected a few times. The rearrangement links TRBV7-3 to TRBJ2-1; 8 positions match TRBD2. This CDR3 spans 13 amino acids. Losses at the gene ends were 3 bases for V and 6 bases for J; bases not matched to a gene: 1. CDR1 and CDR2 from the germline V gene are SGHTA and FQGTGA. The DNA of the CDR3 is TGTGCCAGCAGCTTCGGGACTAGCAATGAGCAGTTCTTC. It encodes CASSFGTSNEQFF.

The table lists this clone with a count of one. The chain links TRBV25-1 to TRBJ1-2; weak D call: TRBD1 (5 bases). The CDR3 runs to 11 residues. The V gene lost 5 bases and the J gene lost 6 bases, with 7 bases spanning the gap. Germline lookup yields CDR1 MGHDK and CDR2 SYGVNS. This CDR3 reads CASSRGDGYTF. CDR3 coding DNA: TGTGCCAGCAGTCGAGGGGATGGCTACACCTTC.

This clone was recorded a few times. This chain joins TRBV6-5 and TRBJ1-1; weak D call: TRBD1 (6 bases). This CDR3 region has 16 residues. Germline V gives CDR1 MNHEY, CDR2 SVGAGI. Trimming stripped 0 bases from V and 6 bases from J, with 17 bases between. CDR3 residues: CASSYSTAQGIPEAFF. The CDR3 DNA follows: TGTGCCAGCAGTTACTCGACGGCGCAGGGGATCCCTGAAGCTTTCTTT.

The chain couples TRBV4-3 to TRBJ2-5; no definite D call. Looked up from germline, CDR1 is LGHNA and CDR2 is YSLEER. The CDR3 sequence is 12 residues long. The V end was cut by 3 bases, the J end by 0 bases, with 2 bases between. The DNA for the CDR3 is TGCGCCAGCAGCCACGACCAAGAGACCCAGTACTTC. It translates to CASSHDQETQYF.

This clone was observed a few times. The rearrangement joins TRBV30 to TRBJ2-3, with TRBD1 matching 7 bases. V shed 3 bases, J shed 5 bases, and the junction held 8 bases outside the gene matches. The CDR3 totals 14 residues. CDR1 is GTSNPN, CDR2 SVGIG, per germline (reference sequence). The CDR3 DNA sequence: TGTGCCTGGAGCGACAGGGCCCGTGGAGATACGCAGTATTTT. This encodes CAWSDRARGDTQYF.

J is TRBJ2-1 and V is TRBV6-5; D is unresolved. Germline V gene lookup returns CDR1 MNHEY and CDR2 SVGAGI. The CDR3 loop spans 10 amino acids. Trimming removed 8 bases at V and 5 bases at J, with 4 bases between. The CDR3 reads CASGNNEQFF. The DNA of the CDR3 is TGTGCCAGCGGCAACAATGAGCAGTTCTTC.

The chain has TRBV20-1 and TRBJ2-7; no clear D gene. Trimming shortened V by 6 bases and J by 5 bases, and 11 bases separated the two germline ends. The CDR3 covers 11 residues. Germline V gene data show CDR1 as DFQATT and CDR2 as SNEGSKA (reference sequence). CDR3 coding DNA: TGCAGTGCCCCGGACGATGACGAGCAGTACTTC. This encodes CSAPDDDEQYF.

The genes are TRBV29-1 and TRBJ2-7; TRBD1 aligns across 7 bases. The V and J ends lost 5 bases and 1 base, in that order; junction bases with no gene match: 5. CDR1 and CDR2 (germline): SQVTM, ANQGSEA. There are 13 residues in the CDR3. The CDR3 here is CSVLWTGSYEQYF. CDR3 bases: TGCAGCGTTCTGTGGACAGGTTCCTACGAGCAGTACTTC.

This chain links TRBV18 with TRBJ1-1; D is uncertain. Germline V gene sequence: CDR1 KGHSH, CDR2 LQKENI. V lost 1 base, J lost 5 bases, and 11 bases lay in between. The CDR3 loop spans 14 amino acids. The CDR3 here is CASSPRAGLTEAFF. In DNA form, the CDR3 reads TGTGCCAGCTCACCACGCGCCGGGTTAACTGAAGCTTTCTTT.

V and J are TRBV29-1 and TRBJ1-4, with 8 nucleotides matching TRBD1. Germline trimming cut 6 bases from V and 5 bases from J; bases unmatched to any gene: 8. CDR3 length: 14 amino acids. Germline-derived CDR1 and CDR2 are SQVTM and ANQGSEA. The CDR3 sequence is CSVARQGRNEKLFF. The CDR3 DNA reads TGCAGCGTGGCTCGACAGGGGCGGAATGAAAAACTGTTTTTT.

The V gene is TRBV5-6, the J gene TRBJ1-5; TRBD1 aligns across 7 bases. The V gene end was trimmed by 4 bases and the J gene end by 10 bases; junction bases not matched to a gene: 5. Germline V gives CDR1 SGHDT, CDR2 YYEEEE. CDR3 length: 12 amino acids. The CDR3 DNA follows: TGTGCCAGCAGCGGAAGACAGGGACCCCAGCATTTT. Translation gives CASSGRQGPQHF.

This clone was seen a handful of times. This chain uses TRBV5-1 with TRBJ2-3; 9 bases fit TRBD2. Germline lookup yields CDR1 SGHRS and CDR2 YFSETQ. J was trimmed by 7 bases and V by 4 bases; bases with no gene match: 10. This CDR3 has 15 residues. The DNA for the CDR3 is TGCGCCAGCAGCCCGGGACTAGCTATGGCAAATACGCAGTATTTT. This gives the protein CASSPGLAMANTQYF.

The chain joins TRBV4-3 to TRBJ2-2; no clear D. The CDR3 loop spans 13 amino acids. Looked up from germline, CDR1 is LGHNA and CDR2 is YSLEER. The V and J ends lost 0 bases and 5 bases respectively, with 4 bases between them. Written as DNA, the CDR3 is TGCGCCAGCAGCCAAGACCTAACCGGGGAGCTGTTTTTT. Amino acid sequence: CASSQDLTGELFF.

V gene TRBV15 combines with J gene TRBJ2-2; tentatively, D is TRBD1 or TRBD2 (6 bases each). This CDR3 region has 16 residues. Germline CDR1 reads LNHNV; CDR2 reads YYDKDF (reference sequence). Trimming took off 0 bases at V and 0 bases at J, with 8 bases between the two ends. The CDR3 reads CATSRDGGPNTGELFF. Written as DNA, the CDR3 is TGTGCCACCAGCAGAGATGGGGGGCCGAACACCGGGGAGCTGTTTTTT.

V usage is TRBV7-9 and J usage is TRBJ2-1, with a tentative D call TRBD1 (6 bases). The V gene's germline CDR1 is SEHNR and CDR2 FQNEAQ (reference sequence). There are 16 residues in the CDR3. With 4 bases removed from V and 7 bases from J, the gap between germline ends came to 20 bases. The CDR3 sequence is CASSSSGTRLGNEQFF. CDR3 coding DNA: TGTGCCAGCAGCTCGTCCGGGACACGCTTAGGGAATGAGCAGTTCTTC. Looking up the rest from reference TRBV7-9 and TRBJ2-1 gives the full variable domain: DTGVSQNPRHKITKRGQNVTFRCDPISEHNRLYWYRQTLGQGPEFLTYFQNEAQLEKSRLLSDRFSAERPKGSFSTLEIQRTEQGDSAMYLCASSSSGTRLGNEQFFGPGTRLTVL.

The rearrangement uses TRBV29-1 and TRBJ2-3; D unclear. V lost 1 base to trimming and J lost 2 bases, with 10 bases between them. The CDR3 is made up of 14 amino acids. Germline V lookup: CDR1 SQVTM, CDR2 ANQGSEA. The CDR3 nucleotides read TGCAGCGTTGAAGCCCCCGTTTCCACAGATACGCAGTATTTT. Its translation is CSVEAPVSTDTQYF.